One T cell receptor beta chain is described in this entry. The CDR3 totals 17 residues. CDR1 is MNHEY, CDR2 SMNVEV, per germline (reference sequence). The V end was cut by 5 bases, the J end by 0 bases, with 17 bases between. The data stem from a study of technical replicates of blood from a handful of donors. Sequencing was performed with immunoSEQ multiplex PCR; in TCRdb, only in-frame clones are kept and a portion is missing. The repertoire consists of 65,000 to 80,000 clones, with 95% to 98% occurring once and the leading ten covering around 0.22%. The chain joins TRBV27 to TRBJ1-5; D remains unclear. The material sequenced was T cells isolated from PBMCs. This sequence was found in a human donor in good health. The DNA for the CDR3 is TGTGCCAGCAGTCTCTACGGAGCGATCTATAGCAATCAGCCCCAGCATTTT. It is translated as CASSLYGAIYSNQPQHF.